The sample holds a few counts of the clone carrying this T cell receptor beta chain. Its matching antigen is unknown. The CDR3 is 18 residues long. Germline V gives CDR1 MNHEY, CDR2 SMNVEV (reference sequence). The V and J ends lost 3 bases and 7 bases respectively, with 25 bases between them. The data were taken from a study of glioma-infiltrating T cells. Overall study context: WHO grade II oligodendrogliomas or astrocytomas, plus non-recurrent WHO grade IV glioblastomas, were sampled.

Study-level results: A blood CDR3 motif signature was depleted in highly divergent patients. Gliomas, especially low-grade, showed above-expected tissue-blood divergence; non-neoplastic patients showed below.

TCR alpha and beta CDR3 regions were amplified from RNA using iRepertoire nested multiplex PCR. For one-step reverse transcription and amplification, 100-400 ng of tissue mRNA or PBMC total RNA was used. TCRdb passed the multiplex PCR reads through MiXCR, listing each CDR3 protein once. The profile shows 300,000 to 450,000 distinct CDR3 sequences, approximately 42% of them singletons. The receptor's source is a human donor with low-grade glioma or glioblastoma, undergoing nonglioma brain surgery, or in good health (not recorded which). The sample comprised glioma tissue, nonneoplastic brain tissue, or PBMCs (not recorded which). The chain has TRBV27 and TRBJ2-1, with a tentative D call TRBD1 (6 bases). Here the CDR3 DNA reads TGTGCCAGCAGTTTTATCTTCAGAGACAGGAGAGGATTGAATGAGCAGTTCTTC. This sequence encodes CASSFIFRDRRGLNEQFF.